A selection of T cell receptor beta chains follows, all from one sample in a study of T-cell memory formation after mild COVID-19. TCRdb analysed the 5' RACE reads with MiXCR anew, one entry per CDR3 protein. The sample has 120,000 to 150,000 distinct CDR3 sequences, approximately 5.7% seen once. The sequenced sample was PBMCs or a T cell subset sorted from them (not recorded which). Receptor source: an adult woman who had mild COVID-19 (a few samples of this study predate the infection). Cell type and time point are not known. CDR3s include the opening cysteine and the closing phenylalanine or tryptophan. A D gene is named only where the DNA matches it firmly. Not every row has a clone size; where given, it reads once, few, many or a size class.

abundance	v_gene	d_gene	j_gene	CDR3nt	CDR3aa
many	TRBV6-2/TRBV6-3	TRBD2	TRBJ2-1	TGTGCCAGCAGGGCTCTAGCGGCCTACAATGAGCAGTTCTTC	CASRALAAYNEQFF
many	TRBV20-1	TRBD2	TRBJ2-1	TGCAGTGCTAGGAAGACTAGCGGGAGACCATACAATGAGCAGTTCTTC	CSARKTSGRPYNEQFF
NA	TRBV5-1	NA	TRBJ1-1	TGCGCCAGCAGCCCGAGTGGCCACCTGAACACTGAAGCTTTCTTT	CASSPSGHLNTEAFF
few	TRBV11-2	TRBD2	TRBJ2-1	TGTGCCAGCAGCTTAGGGGGGCGGGAGGCGCAGTTCTTC	CASSLGGREAQFF
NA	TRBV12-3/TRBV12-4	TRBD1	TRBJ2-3	TGTGCCAGCAGCCGTCGGGACAGGGCCAGCACAGATACGCAGTATTTT	CASSRRDRASTDTQYF
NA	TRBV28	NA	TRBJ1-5	TGTGCCAGCAGTTTATTCGGGGGCAGCAGCAATCAGCCCCAGCATTTT	CASSLFGGSSNQPQHF
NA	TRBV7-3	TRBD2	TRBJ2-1	TGTGCCAGCAGCTCCCCTAGCGGGACTACCTACAATGAGCAGTTCTTC	CASSSPSGTTYNEQFF
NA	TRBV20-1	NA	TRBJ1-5	TGCAGTGGGGCGACGAGCAATCAGCCCCAGCATTTT	CSGATSNQPQHF
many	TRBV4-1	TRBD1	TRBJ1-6	TGCGCCAGCAGCCAAGGCCTCCGGGACAGACATTCACCCCTCCACTTT	CASSQGLRDRHSPLHF
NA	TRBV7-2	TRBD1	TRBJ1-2	TGTGCCAGCAGCCCCCCGGGACAGGCTACCTGGGGAACCTTC	CASSPPGQATWGTF
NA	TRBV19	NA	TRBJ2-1	TGTGCCAGTAATCTTAATGGGGTCGGAGATGAGCAGTTCTTC	CASNLNGVGDEQFF
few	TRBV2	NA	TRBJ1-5	TGTGCCAGCGGAGCAGGTAGCAATCAGCCCCAGCATTTT	CASGAGSNQPQHF
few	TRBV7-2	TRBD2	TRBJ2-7	TGTGCCAGCACCGAAGCGGGAGAGGGCTACGAGCAGTACTTC	CASTEAGEGYEQYF
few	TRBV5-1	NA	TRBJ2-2	TGCGCCAGCAGCTTGGAGGCAGGAGGCGGGGAGCTGTTTTTT	CASSLEAGGGELFF
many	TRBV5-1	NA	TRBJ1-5	TGCGCCAGCAGCTTGGAAGGCCCAAATCAGCCCCAGCATTTT	CASSLEGPNQPQHF
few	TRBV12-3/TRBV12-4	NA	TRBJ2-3	TGTGCCAGCAGCCCACTCGGCGGCCTCACAGATACGCAGTATTTT	CASSPLGGLTDTQYF
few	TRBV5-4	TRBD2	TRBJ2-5	TGTGCCAGCAGGGAAACTAGCGGGAGGGCCGGGGAGACCCAGTACTTC	CASRETSGRAGETQYF
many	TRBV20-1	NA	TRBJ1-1	TGCAGTGCTATAGAGGGGAACACTGAAGCTTTCTTT	CSAIEGNTEAFF
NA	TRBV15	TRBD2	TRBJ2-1	TGTGCCACCAGCAGAGTTGGCGGGAGTTGGTCAAATGAGCAGTTCTTC	CATSRVGGSWSNEQFF
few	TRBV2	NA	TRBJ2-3	TGTGCCAGCAGCAGGGACCTGGGTGGAGATACGCAGTATTTT	CASSRDLGGDTQYF
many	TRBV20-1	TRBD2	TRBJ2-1	TGCAGTGCTAGAGTTGGGACTAGCGGGGCATACAATGAGCAGTTCTTC	CSARVGTSGAYNEQFF
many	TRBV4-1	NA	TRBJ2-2	TGCGCCAGCAGCCAAACAACAGGGACCGGGGAGCTGTTTTTT	CASSQTTGTGELFF
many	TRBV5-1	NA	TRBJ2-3	TGCGCCAGCAGCCAGAGCGGGAGCACAGATACGCAGTATTTT	CASSQSGSTDTQYF
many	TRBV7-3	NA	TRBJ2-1	TGTGCCAGCAGCTTAACCCCCGCTGCTAGCTCCTACAATGAGCAGTTCTTC	CASSLTPAASSYNEQFF
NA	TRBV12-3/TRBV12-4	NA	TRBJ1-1	TGTGCCAGCAACCTCAGGGGGAACACTGAAGCTTTCTTT	CASNLRGNTEAFF
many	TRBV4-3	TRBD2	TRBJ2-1	TGCGCCAGCAGCCAAGTTTGGCTAGCGGGACCCAATGAGCAGTTCTTC	CASSQVWLAGPNEQFF
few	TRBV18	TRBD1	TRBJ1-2	TGTGCCAGCTCACCCGGACAGGGGGTCGCAGGTGGCTACACCTTC	CASSPGQGVAGGYTF
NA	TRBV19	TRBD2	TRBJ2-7	TGTGCCAGTAGTATATCGTCTAGCGGGAGTTTTTACGAGCAGTACTTC	CASSISSSGSFYEQYF
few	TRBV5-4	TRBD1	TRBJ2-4	TGTGCCAGCAGCGGTGGGGCCGGGACAGGGGGGGCCAAAAACATTCAGTACTTC	CASSGGAGTGGAKNIQYF
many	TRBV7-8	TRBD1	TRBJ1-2	TGTGCCAGCAGCCCCCCCGAGAGACAGGGCTATGGCTACACCTTC	CASSPPERQGYGYTF
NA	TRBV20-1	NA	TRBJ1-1	TGCAGTGCTTACCGGGGGAGGGACACTGAAGCTTTCTTT	CSAYRGRDTEAFF
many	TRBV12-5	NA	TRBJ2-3	TGTGCTAGTGCCTTTAACAAGAAGCTGAGCACAGATACGCAGTATTTT	CASAFNKKLSTDTQYF
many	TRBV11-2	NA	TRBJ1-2	TGTGCCAGCAGCCCCGCAGGGAACTATGGCTACACCTTC	CASSPAGNYGYTF
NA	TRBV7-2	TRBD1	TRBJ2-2	TGTGCCAGCAGCTTCCGGACAGGATTGAACACCGGGGAGCTGTTTTTT	CASSFRTGLNTGELFF
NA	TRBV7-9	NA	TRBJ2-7	TGTGCCAGCAGCTTGTCTACAGGGACCGAGCAGTACTTC	CASSLSTGTEQYF
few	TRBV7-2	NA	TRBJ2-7	TGTGCCAGCAGCTGGCCGCCAGGCAGCGCCGGCCACGAGCAGTACTTC	CASSWPPGSAGHEQYF